The 26 T cell receptor beta chains below all came from one sample that was sequenced in a study of blood T cell repertoires in COVID-19. The method was immunoSEQ multiplex PCR; TCRdb's version includes in-frame clones alone and lacks a portion of them. The sample lists 200,000 to 250,000 clones; about 79% were seen once. The specimen was PBMCs or T cells enriched from blood (not recorded which). These receptors were taken from a woman aged 60-75 years who had recovered from COVID-19.

This chain joins TRBV19 and TRBJ2-3, with 9 bases lining up with TRBD2. Losses at the gene ends were 10 bases for V and 4 bases for J; bases not matched to a gene: 15. Germline V CDR1 and CDR2: LNHDA, SQIVND (reference sequence). The CDR3 is 16 residues long. For the CDR3, the DNA is TGTGCCACCCGCCGGGGTGCGGGGGGGGGCCCAGATACGCAGTATTTT. Its translation: CATRRGAGGGPDTQYF.

This clone was observed a few times. This chain links TRBV6-1 with TRBJ1-1; weak D call: TRBD1 (5 bases). Germline V gives CDR1 MNHNS, CDR2 SASEGT. The CDR3 extends over 14 amino acids. Trimming left V 3 bases short and J 2 bases short, with 10 bases between. DNA of the CDR3: TGTGCCAGCAGTGAGCGGGACCGAAACACTGAAGCTTTCTTT. Protein: CASSERDRNTEAFF.

V usage is TRBV6-6 and J usage is TRBJ1-5; D uncertain. Germline V gives CDR1 MNHNY, CDR2 SVGAGI (reference sequence). V was clipped by 5 bases and J by 0 bases, with 11 bases between them. The CDR3 covers 15 residues. DNA for the CDR3: TGTGCCAGCAGTCCCTTTACGAGTAGCAATCAGCCCCAGCATTTT. Its protein product is CASSPFTSSNQPQHF.

The CDR3 DNA reads TGTGCCAGTAAACCGGGACAGGGCCAAAAACTGTTTTTT. It is translated as CASKPGQGQKLFF. V usage is TRBV19 and J usage is TRBJ1-4, with 9 bases matching TRBD1. The CDR3 totals 13 residues. V lost 7 bases, J lost 9 bases, and 6 bases stayed unmatched. CDR1 and CDR2 from the germline V gene are LNHDA and SQIVND (reference sequence).

This chain uses TRBV24-1 with TRBJ2-1; TRBD2 matches at 8 bases. J was trimmed by 0 bases and V by 6 bases; bases with no gene match: 3. Germline V CDR1 and CDR2: KGHDR, SFDVKD. The CDR3 consists of 15 residues. Written as DNA, the CDR3 is TGTGCCACCAGTCACAGCGGGAGCTCCTACAATGAGCAGTTCTTC. Amino acids: CATSHSGSSYNEQFF.

CDR3 sequence (DNA): TGTGCCAGCACCGACCGGATGAGGGTTTCCAATGGCTACACCTTC. This codes for CASTDRMRVSNGYTF. This chain connects TRBV2 to TRBJ1-2; no definite D call. Germline CDR1 is SNHLY and CDR2 is FYNNEI. This CDR3 contains 15 residues. Trimming pared 7 bases from V and 6 bases from J, leaving 21 bases between.

The chain carries TRBV11-3 and TRBJ2-1, with TRBD1 matching 7 bases. Germline CDR1 is SGHNT and CDR2 is YENEEA. The CDR3 has 13 amino acids. Germline trimming cut 4 bases from V and 6 bases from J; bases unmatched to any gene: 3. CDR3 sequence (DNA): TGTGCCAGCAGCTCGACAGGGATCAATGAGCAGTTCTTC. It specifies CASSSTGINEQFF.

A single count supports this clone. The genes are TRBV12-3 or TRBV12-4 and TRBJ2-5; a weak D match, TRBD1 (7 bases). The CDR3 runs to 12 residues. The ends were cut back, 8 bases at V and 7 bases at J, with 14 bases in the middle. The CDR3 is CASYRQGGTQYF. Here the CDR3 DNA reads TGTGCCAGCTACCGACAGGGAGGGACCCAGTACTTC.

This chain uses TRBV11-2 with TRBJ2-3; 9 nucleotides match TRBD2. This CDR3 has 19 amino acids. V lost 5 bases and J lost 2; bases outside the gene matches: 17. Germline V gives CDR1 SGHAT, CDR2 FQNNGV. DNA of the CDR3: TGTGCCAGCAGCCCTGACGTAGCGGGAGTTTCGGGGCTCACAGATACGCAGTATTTT. As protein: CASSPDVAGVSGLTDTQYF.

The V call is TRBV7-2, the J call TRBJ1-4; D is unresolved. The germline gives CDR1 SGHTA, CDR2 FQGNSA. The CDR3 is 15 residues long. V was trimmed by 5 bases and J by 5 bases, leaving 15 bases between them. The CDR3 is CASSPPGSWNEKLFF. The CDR3 bases are TGTGCCAGCAGCCCCCCGGGGAGTTGGAATGAAAAACTGTTTTTT.

In DNA, the CDR3 is TGTGCCGGCCGGGACAGCCATGCAACTAATGAAAAACTGTTTTTT. This codes for CAGRDSHATNEKLFF. The chain recombines TRBV7-9 with TRBJ1-4; the match to TRBD1 covers 7 bases. Per germline, CDR1 SEHNR and CDR2 FQNEAQ (reference sequence). The CDR3 sequence is 15 residues long. Unmatched junction bases numbered 9, after V lost 11 bases and J lost 0 bases. The complete variable domain, with remaining parts taken from reference TRBV7-9 and TRBJ1-4, reads DTGVSQNPRHKITKRGQNVTFRCDPISEHNRLYWYRQTLGQGPEFLTYFQNEAQLEKSRLLSDRFSAERPKGSFSTLEIQRTEQGDSAMYLCAGRDSHATNEKLFFGSGTQLSVL.

The chain is built from TRBV5-1 and TRBJ1-6; D is uncertain. The CDR3 covers 18 residues. V dropped 0 bases and J dropped 0 bases, with 13 bases sitting between them. Germline lookup yields CDR1 SGHRS and CDR2 YFSETQ. CDR3 in amino acids: CASSLGFGESSYNSPLHF. The DNA for the CDR3 is TGCGCCAGCAGCTTGGGGTTCGGGGAGAGCTCCTATAATTCACCCCTCCACTTT.

The chain links TRBV2 to TRBJ1-1; 7 bases line up with TRBD1. CDR1 and CDR2 (germline): SNHLY, FYNNEI. The V segment lost 6 bases and the J segment 3 bases; nucleotides outside the gene matches: 1. The CDR3 has 12 amino acids. CDR3 in DNA: TGTGCCAGCAGAGACAGGGACACTGAAGCTTTCTTT. It encodes CASRDRDTEAFF.

J is TRBJ2-2 and V is TRBV7-2; 9 bases match TRBD1. With 4 bases clipped from V and 5 bases from J, the junction kept 8 bases outside the gene matches. The CDR3 spans 16 residues. Germline values: CDR1 SGHTA, CDR2 FQGNSA. The CDR3 here is CASSSYRGRGTGELFF. CDR3 nucleotides: TGTGCCAGCAGCTCCTACAGGGGGCGAGGTACCGGGGAGCTGTTTTTT.

The chain is built from TRBV19 and TRBJ2-7, with D unresolved. The CDR3 spans 13 residues. Trimming took 2 bases from V and 6 from J, leaving 11 bases between them. In germline, CDR1 is LNHDA, CDR2 SQIVND (reference sequence). The DNA of the CDR3 is TGTGCCAGTAGTATAACGGTCCGAAGCGAGCAGTACTTC. Protein product: CASSITVRSEQYF.

V is TRBV19 and J is TRBJ1-2, with 7 bases identical to TRBD1. This CDR3 spans 14 amino acids. V shed 11 bases and J 3 bases; nucleotides not matched to a gene: 12. The V gene's germline CDR1 is LNHDA and CDR2 SQIVND (reference sequence). As DNA, the CDR3 is TGTGCCTCCTCCGTGGGGGACAGACACTATGGCTACACCTTC. Its translation: CASSVGDRHYGYTF.

The chain recombines TRBV19 with TRBJ2-2; tentative D call: TRBD2 (6 bases). Germline assignment: CDR1 LNHDA and CDR2 SQIVND (reference sequence). This CDR3 has 16 residues. Trimming cost V 3 bases and J 0 bases, with 11 bases left between them. The CDR3 coding sequence is TGTGCCAGTAGTATTTATGGGGGGTCGAACACCGGGGAGCTGTTTTTT. Translated, it gives CASSIYGGSNTGELFF.

The chain carries TRBV11-3 and TRBJ2-2; TRBD2 agrees at 9 bases. V shed 4 bases and J 6 bases; nucleotides not matched to a gene: 9. The length of the CDR3 is 16 residues. The germline V gene has CDR1 SGHNT and CDR2 YENEEA. The CDR3 protein is CASSSGLASNSGELFF. The CDR3 nucleotides are TGTGCCAGCAGCTCAGGACTAGCGAGTAATTCCGGGGAGCTGTTTTTT.

The rearrangement joins TRBV24-1 to TRBJ2-2; the match to TRBD2 covers 7 bases. After removal of 4 bases from V and 5 bases from J, the junction contained 3 bases not matched to a gene. The CDR3 has 14 amino acids. The germline gives CDR1 KGHDR, CDR2 SFDVKD. CDR3 sequence reads: CATSEMGGTGELFF. The CDR3 DNA follows: TGTGCCACCAGTGAGATGGGGGGGACCGGGGAGCTGTTTTTT.

The chain employs TRBV9 and TRBJ2-7, with 8 bases identical to TRBD1. Germline V gives CDR1 SGDLS, CDR2 YYNGEE. This CDR3 region has 14 residues. The junction had 4 bases not matched to a gene; V was cut back by 3 bases and J by 2 bases. The CDR3 DNA reads as TGTGCCAGCAGCGGCCAGGGGGCCACCTACGAGCAGTACTTC. Protein product: CASSGQGATYEQYF.

There are a few counts of this clone. The chain recombines TRBV12-5 with TRBJ1-2; TRBD1 agrees at 7 bases. The CDR3 totals 15 residues. Germline CDR1 reads LGHNT; CDR2 reads FRNRAP. The V gene end was trimmed by 0 bases and the J gene end by 8 bases; junction bases not matched to a gene: 9. In DNA form, the CDR3 reads TGTGCTAGTGGTTTGGTCACGACAGGGAGGAGCGGCTACACCTTC. Residues: CASGLVTTGRSGYTF.

V is TRBV2 and J is TRBJ1-1, with TRBD1 identical over 7 bases. The CDR3 extends over 14 amino acids. CDR1 and CDR2 (germline): SNHLY, FYNNEI. V shed 4 bases, J shed 0 bases, and the junction held 2 bases outside the gene matches. The CDR3 spells CASSVGGMNTEAFF. CDR3 nucleotides: TGTGCCAGCAGTGTAGGGGGCATGAACACTGAAGCTTTCTTT.

V is TRBV12-3 or TRBV12-4 and J is TRBJ1-2; D is perhaps TRBD1 (5 bases). This CDR3 is 13 amino acids long. V was clipped by 3 bases and J by 5 bases, with 10 bases between them. The CDR3, as DNA: TGTGCCAGCAGTTTGGAGGGACGGTATGGCTACACCTTC. Amino acid sequence: CASSLEGRYGYTF.

The chain employs TRBV7-9 and TRBJ1-2; TRBD1 matches 7 bases. Germline CDR1 and CDR2: SEHNR and FQNEAQ (reference sequence). With 5 bases clipped from V and 8 bases from J, the junction kept 8 bases outside the gene matches. The CDR3 is made up of 13 amino acids. This CDR3 is CASSQRRGLGYTF. The CDR3, as DNA: TGTGCCAGCAGCCAACGTAGGGGGCTCGGCTACACCTTC. Based on the CDR3 plus reference TRBV7-9 and TRBJ1-2, the full variable domain is DTGVSQNPRHKITKRGQNVTFRCDPISEHNRLYWYRQTLGQGPEFLTYFQNEAQLEKSRLLSDRFSAERPKGSFSTLEIQRTEQGDSAMYLCASSQRRGLGYTFGSGTRLTVV.

This sequence joins TRBV9 and TRBJ1-1, with D unclear. V lost 3 bases to trimming and J lost 1 base, with 10 bases between them. This CDR3 contains 14 residues. CDR1 and CDR2 from the germline V gene are SGDLS and YYNGEE. Here the CDR3 DNA reads TGTGCCAGCAGCGAGACAAGCCAGAACACTGAAGCTTTCTTT. Amino acid sequence: CASSETSQNTEAFF.

The V call is TRBV6-5, the J call TRBJ1-5; 7 bases are shared with TRBD1. J lost 5 bases, V lost 4 bases, and 8 bases had no gene match. Per the germline V gene, CDR1 is MNHEY and CDR2 is SVGAGI. The CDR3 loop spans 15 amino acids. CDR3 sequence (DNA): TGTGCCAGCAGTTCTTGGGACAGCCGGGATCAGCCCCAGCATTTT. It codes for CASSSWDSRDQPQHF.